This TCR beta chain was retrieved from a study of preoperative IRX-2 immunotherapy in early breast cancer. Sequencing used immunoSEQ multiplex PCR; TCRdb keeps in-frame clones, though not all of them. The sample consists of 1,200 to 1,500 clones, about 61% of them appearing once. This sample's treatment: preoperative locoregional IRX-2 cytokine immunotherapy. Samples came from a phase Ib trial of preoperative locoregional IRX-2 cytokine immunotherapy. The germline gives CDR1 MNHGY, CDR2 SAAAGT. The V segment lost 6 bases and the J segment 4 bases; nucleotides outside the gene matches: 3. The CDR3 spans 13 residues.

The sequences come from tumor tissue, collected before IRX-2 immunotherapy. The TCR comes from a human donor with breast cancer. The chain is built from TRBV6-8 and TRBJ1-2, with 9 positions matching TRBD1. CDR3 protein: CASRQGAFYGYTF. Written as DNA, the CDR3 is TGTGCCAGCAGACAGGGGGCATTCTATGGCTACACCTTC.